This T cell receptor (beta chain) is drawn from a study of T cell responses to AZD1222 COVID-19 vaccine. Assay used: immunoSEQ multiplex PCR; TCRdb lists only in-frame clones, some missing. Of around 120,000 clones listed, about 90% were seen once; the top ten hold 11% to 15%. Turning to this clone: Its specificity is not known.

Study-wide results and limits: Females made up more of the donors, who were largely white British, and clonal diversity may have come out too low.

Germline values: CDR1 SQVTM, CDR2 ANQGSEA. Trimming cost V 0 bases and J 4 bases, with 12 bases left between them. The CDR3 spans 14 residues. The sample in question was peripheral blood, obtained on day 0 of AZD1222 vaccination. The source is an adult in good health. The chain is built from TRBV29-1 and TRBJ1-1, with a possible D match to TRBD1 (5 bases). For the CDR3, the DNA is TGCAGCGTTGAAGATATCGGGGCGGGCACTGAAGCTTTCTTT. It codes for CSVEDIGAGTEAFF. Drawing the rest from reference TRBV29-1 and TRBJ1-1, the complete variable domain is SAVISQKPSRDICQRGTSLTIQCQVDSQVTMMFWYRQQPGQSLTLIATANQGSEATYESGFVIDKFPISRPNLTFSTLTVSNMSPEDSSIYLCSVEDIGAGTEAFFGQGTRLTVV.